These T cell receptor beta chains were read from a single sample in a study of cytomegalovirus exposure and HLA in healthy donors. Clones were read by immunoSEQ multiplex PCR, and TCRdb kept only the in-frame ones, dropping some. The sample lists 150,000 or so clones; roughly 80% were seen once. The material sequenced was PBMCs. Receptors originate from a man aged 25-45 years in good health and CMV-seronegative. The CDR3 runs from the conserved cysteine through the conserved F or W. D genes are given only for firm matches. Size is omitted from some rows. Given values are once, few, many or a class for expanded clones.

V gene,D gene,J gene,clone size,CDR3 length,CDR3 DNA,CDR3 protein
TRBV6-5,TRBD1,TRBJ2-7,-,13,TGTGCCAGCAGAATGACAGGGTCCTACGAGCAGTACTTC,CASRMTGSYEQYF
TRBV19,TRBD2,TRBJ2-1,-,18,TGTGCCAGTAGTATTCGTCTAGCGGGAGCAGTCGACCCCGATGAGCAGTTCTTC,CASSIRLAGAVDPDEQFF
TRBV7-6,TRBD2,TRBJ2-3,-,16,TGTGCCAGCAGCATATCTAGCGGGGGCGGCACAGATACGCAGTATTTT,CASSISSGGGTDTQYF
TRBV27,-,TRBJ2-1,-,13,TGTGCCAGCAGCTTTAGGGGCTCCAGGGAGCAGTTCTTC,CASSFRGSREQFF
TRBV2,TRBD2,TRBJ2-1,once,15,TGTGCCAGCAGTGAAGCGGGCGGGAGATACAATGAGCAGTTCTTC,CASSEAGGRYNEQFF
TRBV10-3,TRBD1,TRBJ1-5,-,17,TGTGCCATCAGTGAGTCGGGGACAGGGCGAAGGGCCCAGCCCCAGCATTTT,CAISESGTGRRAQPQHF
TRBV28,-,TRBJ1-1,-,14,TGTGCCAGCAGTTTGATACAGCTGAACACTGAAGCTTTCTTT,CASSLIQLNTEAFF
TRBV4-1,-,TRBJ1-1,-,16,TGCGCCAGCAGCCAAGACAGCGCAGGGATGAACACTGAAGCTTTCTTT,CASSQDSAGMNTEAFF
TRBV5-1,-,TRBJ2-5,-,13,TGCGCCAGCAGCCGAGTACCCCAAGAGACCCAGTACTTC,CASSRVPQETQYF
TRBV5-1,-,TRBJ2-7,-,14,TGCGCCAGCAGCCCGGCTAGTTCCTCCTACGAGCAGTACTTC,CASSPASSSYEQYF
TRBV19,TRBD2,TRBJ2-5,-,18,TGTGCCAGTAGTATCTGGGCTAGCGGGGGCCATCCAAGAGAGACCCAGTACTTC,CASSIWASGGHPRETQYF
TRBV7-6,-,TRBJ2-7,-,15,TGTGCCAGCAGCTTGTCCCAGGAGGGAGCCCACGAGCAGTACTTC,CASSLSQEGAHEQYF
TRBV10-3,-,TRBJ1-2,-,14,TGTGCCATCAGCCAACAGGGAACAAACTATGGCTACACCTTC,CAISQQGTNYGYTF
TRBV19,-,TRBJ2-7,-,16,TGTGCCAGTAGCCCTACGGGGAGCGACCCATCCTACGAGCAGTACTTC,CASSPTGSDPSYEQYF
TRBV27,TRBD1,TRBJ2-1,-,15,TGTGCCAGCAGTCAAGGACAGGTCTCCTACAATGAGCAGTTCTTC,CASSQGQVSYNEQFF
TRBV5-1,TRBD1,TRBJ2-7,-,15,TGCGCCAGCAGCTTGGCCCGGGACAGACCCCCCGAGCAGTACTTC,CASSLARDRPPEQYF
TRBV28,-,TRBJ1-1,once,13,TGTGCCGGGGCTGACACCGCCCGCACTGAAGCTTTCTTT,CAGADTARTEAFF
TRBV7-2,-,TRBJ2-4,-,16,TGTGCCAGCAGCTTAGTGGGCAGCCGAGCCAAAAACATTCAGTACTTC,CASSLVGSRAKNIQYF
TRBV7-9,-,TRBJ1-2,-,14,TGTGCCAGCAGCCTAGGACAGTTTCCTATTAGCTACACCTTC,CASSLGQFPISYTF
TRBV7-6,-,TRBJ2-5,-,16,TGTGCCAGCAGCTCCGGGACTCAGCCGTTAGGAGAGACCCAGTACTTC,CASSSGTQPLGETQYF
TRBV10-1,-,TRBJ2-1,-,14,TGCGCCACCCTCAATGCAGGGCTACTCCTGTCGCAGTTCTTC,CATLNAGLLLSQFF
TRBV7-9,TRBD1,TRBJ2-2,-,15,TGTGCCAGCAGCCGACCGGGACAGGGTGCCGGGGAGCTGTTTTTT,CASSRPGQGAGELFF
TRBV5-1,TRBD1,TRBJ2-2,-,14,TGCGCCAGCAGCCGACAGGGAAACACCGGGGAGCTGTTTTTT,CASSRQGNTGELFF
TRBV6-5,-,TRBJ1-6,-,14,TGTGCCAGCAGTTACTCACAGGAGGGTTCACCCCTCCACTTT,CASSYSQEGSPLHF
TRBV6-4,-,TRBJ1-2,-,18,TGTGCCAGCGTCACAGGGCGTGGAAATCATTCCGTTAACTATGGCTACACCTTC,CASVTGRGNHSVNYGYTF
TRBV28,TRBD1,TRBJ1-2,once,14,TGTGCCAGCAGCGGACAGGCCTCTAACTATGGCTACACCTTC,CASSGQASNYGYTF
TRBV2,-,TRBJ1-1,-,14,TGTGCCAGCAGTCTCACACAGGGTAACACTGAAGCTTTCTTT,CASSLTQGNTEAFF
TRBV4-2,-,TRBJ1-4,once,15,TGTGCCAGCTCCCTCGGGGAGGATAGAGGTGAAAAACTGTTTTTT,CASSLGEDRGEKLFF
TRBV9,TRBD2,TRBJ2-7,-,14,TGTGCCAGCAGCCCTAGCGGGGGGATGTACGAGCAGTACTTC,CASSPSGGMYEQYF
TRBV7-9,-,TRBJ1-5,once,17,TGTGCCAGCAGCTCTCGGGTGGGGGGGGATAGCAATCAGCCCCAGCATTTT,CASSSRVGGDSNQPQHF
TRBV29-1,TRBD2,TRBJ2-7,-,13,TGCAGCGTTCTCAGCGGGAGGGCCTACGAGCAGTACTTC,CSVLSGRAYEQYF
TRBV7-2,TRBD2,TRBJ2-7,-,17,TGTGCCAGCAGCTTAGACGTTCTCCAGCGGGGGTCCTACGAGCAGTACTTT,CASSLDVLQRGSYEQYF
TRBV28,TRBD2,TRBJ2-3,-,16,TGTGCCAGCAGTTTCTGGGCTAGCGGAAGCACAGATACGCAGTATTTT,CASSFWASGSTDTQYF
TRBV12-2,-,TRBJ2-2,once,17,TGTGCAAGTCGCTTAGCTTACAGAAGTCCGAACACCGGGGAGCTGTTTTTT,CASRLAYRSPNTGELFF
TRBV5-1,TRBD2,TRBJ2-1,-,15,TGCGCCAGCAGCGACGGACTAGCATACTACAATGAGCAGTTCTTC,CASSDGLAYYNEQFF
TRBV7-2,-,TRBJ2-7,-,11,TGTGCCAGCAGCCTCCCAGGGGAGCAGTACTTC,CASSLPGEQYF
TRBV29-1,-,TRBJ1-2,-,17,TGCAGCGTTGTGCCAGGACTCGACCAAAACCCCTTATATGGCTACACCTTC,CSVVPGLDQNPLYGYTF
TRBV30,TRBD1,TRBJ1-2,-,13,TGTGCCTGGAGTGTTGGACAGGGTGTCATACACACCTTC,CAWSVGQGVIHTF
TRBV28,TRBD1,TRBJ1-1,-,12,TGTGCCAGCAGTACAGGGGTGACTGAAGCTTTCTTT,CASSTGVTEAFF
TRBV7-6,-,TRBJ1-1,-,14,TGTGCCAGCAGTAGGGGGGAGGGAGACACTGAAGCTTTCTTT,CASSRGEGDTEAFF
TRBV9,TRBD1,TRBJ2-5,-,15,TGTGCCAGCAGCGTAGGCTCAGGGGGCGTTGAGACCCAGTACTTC,CASSVGSGGVETQYF
TRBV5-6,TRBD1,TRBJ2-7,few,14,TGTGCCAGCAGCCCGGGACAGGGCTCCTACGAGCAGTACTTC,CASSPGQGSYEQYF